The 30 T cell receptor beta chains presented below share a single source sample, sequenced in a study of T cell changes during pregnancy in multiple sclerosis. TCRdb keeps only in-frame clones here, not all; method: immunoSEQ multiplex PCR. There are over 45,000 clones in the sample; approximately 90% occur only once, and 2% to 2.5% lies in the top ten. Material: peripheral blood, obtained in the first trimester of pregnancy. The receptors were sampled from a female donor in good health, enrolled as a control in a pregnancy study.

The chain employs TRBV7-8 and TRBJ2-7; 10 nucleotides align to TRBD2. The CDR3 covers 15 residues. From germline, CDR1 is SGHVS and CDR2 FQNEAQ. With 6 bases clipped from V and 3 bases from J, the junction kept 8 bases outside the gene matches. CDR3 in DNA: TGTGCCAGCAGACCCGGGACTAGCGTTTTCTACGAGCAGTACTTC. This gives the protein CASRPGTSVFYEQYF.

V gene TRBV7-9 combines with J gene TRBJ2-7; D not resolved. The CDR3 runs to 13 residues. Trimming took 4 bases from V and 3 from J, leaving 10 bases between them. The V gene's germline CDR1 is SEHNR and CDR2 FQNEAQ (reference sequence). The CDR3 sequence: CASSSLPVYEQYF. CDR3 bases: TGTGCCAGCAGCTCCCTTCCTGTCTACGAGCAGTACTTC. Based on the CDR3 plus reference TRBV7-9 and TRBJ2-7, the full variable domain is DTGVSQNPRHKITKRGQNVTFRCDPISEHNRLYWYRQTLGQGPEFLTYFQNEAQLEKSRLLSDRFSAERPKGSFSTLEIQRTEQGDSAMYLCASSSLPVYEQYFGPGTRLTVT.

The chain employs TRBV9 and TRBJ1-1; D is unclear. Trimming pared 4 bases from V and 7 bases from J, leaving 11 bases between. Germline V gives CDR1 SGDLS, CDR2 YYNGEE. The CDR3 is 12 amino acids. The CDR3 bases are TGTGCCAGCAGCCCCCATCCCGGTGAAGCTTTCTTT. Residues: CASSPHPGEAFF.

The J gene is TRBJ2-1, the V gene TRBV5-1, with TRBD2 matching over 8 bases. The V gene's germline CDR1 is SGHRS and CDR2 YFSETQ. V lost 4 bases to trimming and J lost 5 bases; unmatched junction nucleotides: 17. CDR3 size: 18 residues. The CDR3, as DNA: TGCGCCAGCAGCAAGCGGGGGCCGGGCCCAGGGGTTGACAATGAGCAGTTCTTC. It specifies CASSKRGPGPGVDNEQFF.

The chain recombines TRBV6-5 with TRBJ2-7, with D tentatively TRBD2 (7 bases). Germline V gives CDR1 MNHEY, CDR2 SVGAGI. The CDR3 extends over 15 amino acids. V dropped 5 bases and J dropped 3 bases, with 17 bases sitting between them. The CDR3 spells CASSRGQRDNYEQYF. The DNA for the CDR3 is TGTGCCAGCAGTCGCGGACAGCGGGACAACTACGAGCAGTACTTC.

This rearrangement joins TRBV7-9 to TRBJ2-7, with D possibly matching TRBD1 (5 bases). This CDR3 is 13 amino acids long. V dropped 4 bases and J dropped 5 bases, with 12 bases sitting between them. Germline V gives CDR1 SEHNR, CDR2 FQNEAQ (reference sequence). CDR3 coding DNA: TGTGCCAGCAGCTCCTCTATCAGGGACGAGCAGTACTTC. It encodes CASSSSIRDEQYF.

This chain connects TRBV27 to TRBJ2-6, with D maybe TRBD2 (6 bases). V was pared by 5 bases and J by 0 bases, with 8 bases between. The CDR3 has 15 residues. CDR1 is MNHEY, CDR2 SMNVEV, per germline (reference sequence). Written as DNA, the CDR3 is TGTGCCAGCAGTGGGGGGAACTCTGGGGCCAACGTCCTGACTTTC. Protein sequence: CASSGGNSGANVLTF. Full variable domain (remainder filled in from reference TRBV27 and TRBJ2-6): EAQVTQNPRYLITVTGKKLTVTCSQNMNHEYMSWYRQDPGLGLRQIYYSMNVEVTDKGDVPEGYKVSRKEKRNFPLILESPSPNQTSLYFCASSGGNSGANVLTFGAGSRLTVL.

The chain joins TRBV2 to TRBJ2-1; tentatively, D is TRBD2 (7 bases). The ends were cut back, 6 bases at V and 3 bases at J, with 15 bases in the middle. The CDR3 contains 15 residues. CDR1 SNHLY and CDR2 FYNNEI come from the germline V gene. CDR3 sequence (DNA): TGTGCCAGCAGAAGTGGCGGGGGCCTCTACAATGAGCAGTTCTTC. It is translated as CASRSGGGLYNEQFF. The full variable domain, in which reference TRBV2 and TRBJ2-1 provide the parts outside the CDR3, is EPEVTQTPSHQVTQMGQEVILRCVPISNHLYFYWYRQILGQKVEFLVSFYNNEISEKSEIFDDQFSVERPDGSNFTLKIRSTKLEDSAMYFCASRSGGGLYNEQFFGPGTRLTVL.

The chain couples TRBV27 to TRBJ1-1; possibly TRBD1 for D (5 bases). Germline values: CDR1 MNHEY, CDR2 SMNVEV (reference sequence). This CDR3 has 13 residues. Trimming cost V 4 bases and J 7 bases, with 13 bases left between them. CDR3: CASSSDIVGEAFF. In nucleotides, the CDR3 is TGTGCCAGCAGTTCGGACATTGTCGGTGAAGCTTTCTTT.

V and J are TRBV29-1 and TRBJ2-7, with TRBD1 matching over 9 bases. J was trimmed by 7 bases and V by 4 bases; bases with no gene match: 8. Looked up from germline, CDR1 is SQVTM and CDR2 is ANQGSEA. The CDR3 length is 13 residues. DNA for the CDR3: TGCAGCGTTGCGGACAGGGGAAGGGGAGAGCAGTACTTC. Amino acids: CSVADRGRGEQYF.

In this sample, this clone turned up once. The chain links TRBV6-4 to TRBJ2-1; 13 bases match TRBD2. This CDR3 is built from 14 residues. V was pared by 8 bases and J by 9 bases, with 7 bases of the junction left unmatched. CDR1 and CDR2 from the germline V gene are MRHNA and SNTAGT. The CDR3 reads CASGELAGGGEQFF. CDR3 coding DNA: TGTGCCAGCGGAGAACTAGCGGGGGGGGGTGAGCAGTTCTTC.

This clone came up once. The chain carries TRBV19 and TRBJ2-7, with 15 bases aligning to TRBD2. This CDR3 is built from 17 residues. Germline CDR1 is LNHDA and CDR2 is SQIVND (reference sequence). J gave up 0 bases and V 6 bases, and 6 bases lay outside the gene matches. CDR3 DNA sequence: TGTGCCAGTAGGAGGACTAGCGGGAGGGCATCCTCCTACGAGCAGTACTTC. Translation gives CASRRTSGRASSYEQYF.

The chain recombines TRBV5-4 with TRBJ2-3, with 9 bases aligning to TRBD2. Trimming took 4 bases from V and 2 from J; bases not matched to a gene: 8. The CDR3 length is 16 residues. CDR1 SGHNT and CDR2 YYREEE come from the germline V gene (reference sequence). The CDR3 region is CASSLGSGGSTDTQYF. CDR3 bases: TGTGCCAGCAGCCTGGGCAGCGGGGGGTCCACAGATACGCAGTATTTT.

The chain combines TRBV11-2 with TRBJ1-2; D not resolved. V was trimmed by 5 bases and J by 8 bases, leaving 12 bases between them. This CDR3 contains 12 residues. Germline CDR1 reads SGHAT; CDR2 reads FQNNGV. CDR3: CASSKFREGYTF. In DNA, the CDR3 is TGTGCCAGCAGCAAATTTAGGGAGGGCTACACCTTC.

This chain uses TRBV30 with TRBJ2-5; 12 bases are a match to TRBD2. The germline V gene encodes CDR1 GTSNPN and CDR2 SVGIG (reference sequence). The CDR3 extends over 15 amino acids. J was trimmed by 5 bases and V by 0 bases; bases with no gene match: 4. CDR3 sequence: CAWSVGLAGGETQYF. The CDR3, as DNA: TGTGCCTGGAGTGTCGGGCTAGCGGGGGGGGAGACCCAGTACTTC.

V is TRBV27 and J is TRBJ1-1, with a tentative D call TRBD1 (5 bases). The CDR3 is 16 residues long. CDR1 is MNHEY, CDR2 SMNVEV, per germline (reference sequence). V was cut by 5 bases and J by 1 base, with 17 bases left in between. In DNA, the CDR3 is TGTGCCAGCAGTCCTATCGGGGGGTATGAGAACACTGAAGCTTTCTTT. Its protein is CASSPIGGYENTEAFF.

V gene TRBV7-2 combines with J gene TRBJ2-2, with D maybe TRBD2 (6 bases). Germline values: CDR1 SGHTA, CDR2 FQGNSA. This CDR3 has 15 amino acids. Trimming took 4 bases from V and 5 from J, leaving 14 bases between them. CDR3 DNA sequence: TGTGCCAGCAGCTCTAGGCCCGGGGGAACCGGGGAGCTGTTTTTT. Its translation: CASSSRPGGTGELFF.

The V call is TRBV19, the J call TRBJ2-1, with 7 bases matching TRBD2. This CDR3 is built from 15 residues. Germline values: CDR1 LNHDA, CDR2 SQIVND (reference sequence). J lost 0 bases, V lost 3 bases, and 2 bases had no gene match. The chain's CDR3 is CASSMGGSSYNEQFF. CDR3 nucleotides: TGTGCCAGTAGTATGGGAGGGTCCTCCTACAATGAGCAGTTCTTC.

The rearrangement joins TRBV4-1 to TRBJ1-2, with 12 bases that match TRBD1. Trimming cost V 4 bases and J 2 bases; bases outside gene matches: 8. CDR1 is MGHRA, CDR2 YSYEKL, per germline. The CDR3 consists of 17 residues. CDR3 DNA: TGCGCCAGCAGCCCCGGGACAGGGGGCGCGGGGAACTATGGCTACACCTTC. Translated, it gives CASSPGTGGAGNYGYTF.

The gene calls are TRBV29-1 and TRBJ2-7, with 8 bases fitting TRBD2. The ends lost 7 bases at V and 6 bases at J; junction bases unmatched: 8. This CDR3 region has 12 residues. Germline CDR1 SQVTM, CDR2 ANQGSEA. CDR3 protein: CSAGLDFSEQYF. CDR3 nucleotides: TGCAGCGCGGGACTAGATTTCTCCGAGCAGTACTTC.

This chain connects TRBV11-2 to TRBJ2-2; a weak D match, TRBD2 (6 bases). The CDR3 has 16 amino acids. CDR1 and CDR2 (germline): SGHAT, FQNNGV. Trimming shortened V by 1 base and J by 1 base, and 10 bases separated the two germline ends. Written as DNA, the CDR3 is TGTGCCAGCAGCTTAGGGGGACTCCTGAACACCGGGGAGCTGTTTTTT. Its translation: CASSLGGLLNTGELFF.

The rearrangement joins TRBV5-1 to TRBJ1-5; D possibly corresponds to TRBD1 (6 bases). From germline, CDR1 is SGHRS and CDR2 YFSETQ. Trimming cost V 0 bases and J 0 bases, with 13 bases left between them. CDR3 length: 17 residues. The CDR3 nucleotides are TGCGCCAGCAGCTTGGCAGGACAGCGGAATAGCAATCAGCCCCAGCATTTT. This gives the protein CASSLAGQRNSNQPQHF.

The chain links TRBV7-9 to TRBJ2-1; unclear D gene. There are 11 residues in the CDR3. Germline CDR1 and CDR2: SEHNR and FQNEAQ (reference sequence). V was trimmed by 8 bases and J by 5 bases, leaving 7 bases between them. In DNA, the CDR3 is TGTGCCAGCTGGGCCAACAATGAGCAGTTCTTC. Encoded protein: CASWANNEQFF.

The rearrangement links TRBV18 to TRBJ2-3; D is unresolved. Germline CDR1 is KGHSH and CDR2 is LQKENI. The V and J ends lost 3 bases and 6 bases respectively, with 7 bases between them. There are 12 residues in the CDR3. DNA of the CDR3: TGTGCCAGCTCACCGTACGGTGATACGCAGTATTTT. Its translation is CASSPYGDTQYF.

The sample holds one count of this clone. The chain joins TRBV5-8 to TRBJ2-4; 8 nucleotides line up with TRBD1. Germline CDR1 is SGHTS and CDR2 is YDEGEE. Trimming at V came to 2 bases and at J to 4 bases, leaving 2 bases not matched to a gene. This CDR3 has 14 amino acids. CDR3 nucleotides: TGTGCCAGCAGCTTATGGACAGGGAAAAACATTCAGTACTTC. Encoded protein: CASSLWTGKNIQYF.

This chain uses TRBV7-3 with TRBJ2-3; D perhaps matches TRBD2 (5 bases). The CDR3 runs to 14 residues. Per the germline V gene, CDR1 is SGHTA and CDR2 is FQGTGA. V lost 3 bases and J lost 2, with 9 bases in between. The DNA for the CDR3 is TGTGCCAGCAGCTTCGGCCTAGCCACAGATACGCAGTATTTT. It encodes CASSFGLATDTQYF.

The chain employs TRBV4-1 and TRBJ2-7; the D gene is possibly TRBD1 (5 bases). Per the germline V gene, CDR1 is MGHRA and CDR2 is YSYEKL. V was pared by 1 base and J by 3 bases, with 10 bases between. The CDR3 totals 14 residues. DNA for the CDR3: TGCGCCAGCAGCCAAGCACAGGAGATCTACGAGCAGTACTTC. Translating it yields CASSQAQEIYEQYF.

The chain carries TRBV4-1 and TRBJ2-4; D perhaps matches TRBD1 (6 bases). Deletions cut 2 bases from V and 2 bases from J, with 19 bases between. CDR1 MGHRA and CDR2 YSYEKL come from the germline V gene. CDR3 size: 18 residues. CDR3 coding DNA: TGCGCCAGCAGCCAATTACCGGGACAACTAACTACCAAAAACATTCAGTACTTC. As protein: CASSQLPGQLTTKNIQYF.

The chain links TRBV19 to TRBJ2-5; 7 bases are a match to TRBD1. The CDR3 consists of 14 residues. With 7 bases clipped from V and 5 bases from J, the junction kept 10 bases outside the gene matches. CDR1 is LNHDA, CDR2 SQIVND, per germline (reference sequence). The DNA for the CDR3 is TGTGCCAGTACCCGAACAGGGGATTTGGAGACCCAGTACTTC. The encoded protein is CASTRTGDLETQYF. The whole variable domain, remainder taken from reference TRBV19 and TRBJ2-5, is DGGITQSPKYLFRKEGQNVTLSCEQNLNHDAMYWYRQDPGQGLRLIYYSQIVNDFQKGDIAEGYSVSREKKESFPLTVTSAQKNPTAFYLCASTRTGDLETQYFGPGTRLLVL.

This sequence joins TRBV5-4 and TRBJ1-1, with 8 bases aligning to TRBD1. V was clipped by 4 bases and J by 0 bases; unmatched bases: 5. Germline lookup yields CDR1 SGHNT and CDR2 YYREEE (reference sequence). This CDR3 has 15 amino acids. The CDR3 nucleotides are TGTGCCAGCAGCCCAGGACAGGGCATGAACACTGAAGCTTTCTTT. Protein sequence: CASSPGQGMNTEAFF. The whole variable domain, remainder taken from reference TRBV5-4 and TRBJ1-1, is ETGVTQSPTHLIKTRGQQVTLRCSSQSGHNTVSWYQQALGQGPQFIFQYYREEENGRGNFPPRFSGLQFPNYSSELNVNALELDDSALYLCASSPGQGMNTEAFFGQGTRLTVV.